The clone carrying this TCR beta chain was detected only a few times. The antigen remains unidentified. Amplified TCR beta CDR3 regions came from RNA transcripts. The HTBI set primed first-round TCR CDR3 RT-PCR. TCRdb ran MiXCR on the multiplex PCR reads and lists one entry per CDR3 protein. The sample shows under 700,000 distinct CDR3 sequences, approximately 15% of them seen only once. The data derive from a study of T cells in Graves' hyperthyroidism and ophthalmopathy. Turning to the study itself: Peripheral blood samples were taken at initial diagnosis, prior to any treatment. Study conclusions and caveats: The model anticipated ophthalmopathy a median 6.5 months pre-onset.

Per the germline V gene, CDR1 is KGHDR and CDR2 is SFDVKD. Unmatched junction bases numbered 10, after V lost 4 bases and J lost 4 bases. The CDR3 contains 16 residues. The receptor comes from a woman younger than 35 with Graves' hyperthyroidism. The sequenced sample consisted of blood. V is TRBV24-1 and J is TRBJ2-3; 7 bases fit TRBD2. The CDR3 DNA follows: TGTGCCACCAGTGACGGGACTACTGGAGGGGCAGATACGCAGTATTTT. Its translation is CATSDGTTGGADTQYF.